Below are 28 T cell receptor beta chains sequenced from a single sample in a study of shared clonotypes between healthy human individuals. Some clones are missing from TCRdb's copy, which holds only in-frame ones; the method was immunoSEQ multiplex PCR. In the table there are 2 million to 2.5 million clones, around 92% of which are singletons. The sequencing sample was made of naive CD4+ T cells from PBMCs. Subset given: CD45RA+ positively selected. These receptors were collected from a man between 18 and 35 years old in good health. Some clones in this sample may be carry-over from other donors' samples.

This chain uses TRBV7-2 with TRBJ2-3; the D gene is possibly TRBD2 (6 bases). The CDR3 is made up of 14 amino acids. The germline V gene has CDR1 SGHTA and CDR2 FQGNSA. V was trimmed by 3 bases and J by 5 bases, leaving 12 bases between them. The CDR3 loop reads CASSLTGDRDTQYF. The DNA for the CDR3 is TGTGCCAGCAGCTTGACGGGAGACAGAGATACGCAGTATTTT.

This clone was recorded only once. This CDR3 is CASRGPYPETQYF. CDR3 nucleotides: TGTGCCAGTAGGGGGCCTTACCCAGAGACCCAGTACTTC. The chain joins TRBV19 to TRBJ2-5; the D gene is possibly TRBD1 (5 bases). This CDR3 has 13 residues. V was pared by 6 bases and J by 4 bases, with 12 bases between. CDR1 is LNHDA and CDR2 is SQIVND in the germline V gene (reference sequence).

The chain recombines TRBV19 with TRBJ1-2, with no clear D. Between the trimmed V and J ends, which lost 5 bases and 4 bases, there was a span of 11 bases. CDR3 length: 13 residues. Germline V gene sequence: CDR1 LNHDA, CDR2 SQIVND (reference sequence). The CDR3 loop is CASSPHLLYGYTF. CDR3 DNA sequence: TGTGCCAGTAGTCCACACCTTCTCTATGGCTACACCTTC.

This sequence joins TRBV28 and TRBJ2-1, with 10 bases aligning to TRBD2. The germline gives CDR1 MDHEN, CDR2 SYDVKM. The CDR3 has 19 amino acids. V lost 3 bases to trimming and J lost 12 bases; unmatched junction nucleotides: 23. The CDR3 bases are TGTGCCAGCAGTTTCTCGGGGACTAGCGCTTGGGGCGCCTATATGGGGCAGTTCTTC. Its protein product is CASSFSGTSAWGAYMGQFF.

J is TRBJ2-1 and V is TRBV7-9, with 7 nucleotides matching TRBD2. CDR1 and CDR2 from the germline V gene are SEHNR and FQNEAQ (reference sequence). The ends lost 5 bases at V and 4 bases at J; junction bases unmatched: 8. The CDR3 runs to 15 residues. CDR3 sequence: CASSPPRRGYNEQFF. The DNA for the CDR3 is TGTGCCAGCAGCCCACCAAGGCGGGGGTACAATGAGCAGTTCTTC.

The CDR3 bases are TGCGCCAGCAGTCAATCCATCCGCGGGAACTTCAGTGAGCAGTTCTTC. As protein: CASSQSIRGNFSEQFF. The V gene is TRBV23-1, the J gene TRBJ2-1, with D possibly TRBD2 on 6 matching bases. TRBV23-1 carries the ORF label, with uncertain function. With 0 bases removed from V and 9 bases from J, the gap between germline ends came to 18 bases. The CDR3 consists of 16 residues.

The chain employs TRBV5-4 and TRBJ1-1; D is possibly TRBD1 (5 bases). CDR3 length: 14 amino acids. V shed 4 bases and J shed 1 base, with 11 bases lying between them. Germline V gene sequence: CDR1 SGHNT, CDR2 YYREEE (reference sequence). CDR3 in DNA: TGTGCCAGCAGCCCCATGACAGAGAACACTGAAGCTTTCTTT. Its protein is CASSPMTENTEAFF.

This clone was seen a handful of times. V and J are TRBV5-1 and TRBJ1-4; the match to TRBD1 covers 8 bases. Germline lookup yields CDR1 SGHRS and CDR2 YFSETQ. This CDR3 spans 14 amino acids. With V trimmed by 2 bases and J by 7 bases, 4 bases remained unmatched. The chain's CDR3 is CASSLQGGGEKLFF. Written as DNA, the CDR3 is TGCGCCAGCAGCTTACAGGGGGGAGGTGAAAAACTGTTTTTT.

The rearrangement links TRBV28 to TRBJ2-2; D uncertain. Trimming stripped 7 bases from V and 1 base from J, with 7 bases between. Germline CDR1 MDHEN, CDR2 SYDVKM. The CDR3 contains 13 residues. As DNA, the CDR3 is TGTGCCAGCATTTCGGAGAACACCGGGGAGCTGTTTTTT. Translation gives CASISENTGELFF.

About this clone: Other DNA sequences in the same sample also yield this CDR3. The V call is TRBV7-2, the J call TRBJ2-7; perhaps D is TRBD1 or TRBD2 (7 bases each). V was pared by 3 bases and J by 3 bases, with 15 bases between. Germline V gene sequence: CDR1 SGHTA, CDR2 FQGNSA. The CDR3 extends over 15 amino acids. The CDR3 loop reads CASSLGRGRGYEQYF. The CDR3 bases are TGTGCCAGCAGCTTGGGGAGGGGGCGCGGCTACGAGCAGTACTTC.

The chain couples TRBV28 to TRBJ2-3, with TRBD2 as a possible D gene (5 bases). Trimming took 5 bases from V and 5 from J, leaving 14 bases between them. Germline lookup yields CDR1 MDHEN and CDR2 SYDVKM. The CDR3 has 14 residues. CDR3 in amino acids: CASSRARAVDTQYF. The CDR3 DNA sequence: TGTGCCAGCAGTCGTGCGAGGGCGGTAGATACGCAGTATTTT.

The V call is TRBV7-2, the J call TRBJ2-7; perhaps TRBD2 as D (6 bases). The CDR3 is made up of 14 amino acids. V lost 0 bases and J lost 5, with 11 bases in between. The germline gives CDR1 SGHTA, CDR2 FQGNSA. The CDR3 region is CASSLAGGGDEQYF. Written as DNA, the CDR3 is TGTGCCAGCAGCTTAGCGGGTGGAGGGGACGAGCAGTACTTC. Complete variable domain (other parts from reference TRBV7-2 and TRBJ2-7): GAGVSQSPSNKVTEKGKDVELRCDPISGHTALYWYRQSLGQGLEFLIYFQGNSAPDKSGLPSDRFSAERTGGSVSTLTIQRTQQEDSAVYLCASSLAGGGDEQYFGPGTRLTVT.

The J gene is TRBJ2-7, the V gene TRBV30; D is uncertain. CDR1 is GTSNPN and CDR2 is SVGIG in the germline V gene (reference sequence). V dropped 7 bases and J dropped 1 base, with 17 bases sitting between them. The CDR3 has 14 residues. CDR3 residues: CAFTKLTFSYEQYF. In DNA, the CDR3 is TGTGCCTTCACTAAATTGACCTTTTCCTACGAGCAGTACTTC.

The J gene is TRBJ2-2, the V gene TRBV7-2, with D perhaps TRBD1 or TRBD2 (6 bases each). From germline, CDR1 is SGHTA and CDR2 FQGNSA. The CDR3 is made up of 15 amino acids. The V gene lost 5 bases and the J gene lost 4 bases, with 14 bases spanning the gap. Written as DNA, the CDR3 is TGTGCCAGCAGCGTCAATGGGGGGCTCACCGGGGAGCTGTTTTTT. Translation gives CASSVNGGLTGELFF.

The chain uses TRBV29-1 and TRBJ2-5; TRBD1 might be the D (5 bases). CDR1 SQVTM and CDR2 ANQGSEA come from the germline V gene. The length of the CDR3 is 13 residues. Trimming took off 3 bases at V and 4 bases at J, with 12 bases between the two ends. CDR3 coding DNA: TGCAGCGTTGATTACCTACAGGCAGAGACCCAGTACTTC. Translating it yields CSVDYLQAETQYF.

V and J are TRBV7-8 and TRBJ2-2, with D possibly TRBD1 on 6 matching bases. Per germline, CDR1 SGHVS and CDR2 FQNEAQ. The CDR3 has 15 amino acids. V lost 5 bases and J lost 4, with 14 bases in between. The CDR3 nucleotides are TGTGCCAGCAGCCTACCCGGGACACCCACCGGGGAGCTGTTTTTT. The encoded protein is CASSLPGTPTGELFF.

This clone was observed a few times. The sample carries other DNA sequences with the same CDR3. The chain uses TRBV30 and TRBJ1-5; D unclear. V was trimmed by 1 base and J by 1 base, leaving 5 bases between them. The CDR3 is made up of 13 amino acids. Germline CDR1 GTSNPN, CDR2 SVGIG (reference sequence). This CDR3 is CAWSATSNQPQHF. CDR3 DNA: TGTGCCTGGAGTGCCACGAGCAATCAGCCCCAGCATTTT.

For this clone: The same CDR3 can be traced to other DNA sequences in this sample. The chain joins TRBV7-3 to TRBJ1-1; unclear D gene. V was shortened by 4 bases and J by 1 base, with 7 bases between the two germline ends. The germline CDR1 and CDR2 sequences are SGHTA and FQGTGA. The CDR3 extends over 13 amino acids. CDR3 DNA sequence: TGTGCCAGCAGCTATGACGGGAACACTGAAGCTTTCTTT. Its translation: CASSYDGNTEAFF. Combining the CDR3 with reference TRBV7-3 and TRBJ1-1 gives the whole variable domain GAGVSQTPSNKVTEKGKYVELRCDPISGHTALYWYRQSLGQGPEFLIYFQGTGAADDSGLPNDRFFAVRPEGSVSTLKIQRTERGDSAVYLCASSYDGNTEAFFGQGTRLTVV.

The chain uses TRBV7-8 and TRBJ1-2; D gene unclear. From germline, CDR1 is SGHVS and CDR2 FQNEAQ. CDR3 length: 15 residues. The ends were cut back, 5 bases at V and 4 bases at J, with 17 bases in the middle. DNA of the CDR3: TGTGCCAGCAGCCGCGAAATCACAGCCTTCTATGGCTACACCTTC. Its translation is CASSREITAFYGYTF.

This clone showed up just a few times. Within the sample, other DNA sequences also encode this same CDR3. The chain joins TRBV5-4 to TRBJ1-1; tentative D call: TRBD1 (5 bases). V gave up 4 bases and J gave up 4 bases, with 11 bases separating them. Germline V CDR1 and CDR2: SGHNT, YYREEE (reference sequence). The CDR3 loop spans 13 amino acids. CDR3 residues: CASSPRGVTEAFF. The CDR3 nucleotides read TGTGCCAGCAGCCCAAGGGGAGTCACTGAAGCTTTCTTT.

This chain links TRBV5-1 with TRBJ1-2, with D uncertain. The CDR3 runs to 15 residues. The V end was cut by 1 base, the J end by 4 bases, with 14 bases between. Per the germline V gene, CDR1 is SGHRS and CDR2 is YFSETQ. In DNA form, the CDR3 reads TGCGCCAGCAGCTTGAGTTTTGAGGCCGCCTATGGCTACACCTTC. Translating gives CASSLSFEAAYGYTF.

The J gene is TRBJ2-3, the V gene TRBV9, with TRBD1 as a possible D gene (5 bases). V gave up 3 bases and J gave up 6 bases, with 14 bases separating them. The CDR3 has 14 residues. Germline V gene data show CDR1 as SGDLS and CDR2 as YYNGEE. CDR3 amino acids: CASSELGLGDTQYF. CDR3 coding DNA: TGTGCCAGCAGCGAGTTGGGGCTCGGGGATACGCAGTATTTT.

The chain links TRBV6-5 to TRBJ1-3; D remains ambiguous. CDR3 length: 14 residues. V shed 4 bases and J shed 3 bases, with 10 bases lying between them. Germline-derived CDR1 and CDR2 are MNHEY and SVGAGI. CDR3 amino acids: CASSSPARGNTIYF. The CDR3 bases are TGTGCCAGCAGTTCTCCGGCTCGTGGAAACACCATATATTTT.

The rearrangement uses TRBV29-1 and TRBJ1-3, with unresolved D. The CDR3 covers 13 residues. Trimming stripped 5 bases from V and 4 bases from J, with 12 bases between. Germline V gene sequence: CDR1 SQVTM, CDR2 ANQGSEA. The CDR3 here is CSVSLKLGNTIYF. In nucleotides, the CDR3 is TGCAGCGTTTCCTTAAAGTTGGGAAACACCATATATTTT.

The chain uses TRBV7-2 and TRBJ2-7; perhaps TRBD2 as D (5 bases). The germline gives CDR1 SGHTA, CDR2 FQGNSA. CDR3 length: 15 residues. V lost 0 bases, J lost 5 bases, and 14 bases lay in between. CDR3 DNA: TGTGCCAGCAGCTTAGCTGGTCGAGGGTCGGACGAGCAGTACTTC. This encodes CASSLAGRGSDEQYF.

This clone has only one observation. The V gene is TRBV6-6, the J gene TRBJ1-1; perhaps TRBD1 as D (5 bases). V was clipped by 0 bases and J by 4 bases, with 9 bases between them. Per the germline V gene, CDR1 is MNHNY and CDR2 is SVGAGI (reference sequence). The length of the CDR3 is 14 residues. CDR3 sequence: CASSYSRGPTEAFF. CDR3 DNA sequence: TGTGCCAGCAGTTACTCGCGGGGCCCCACTGAAGCTTTCTTT.

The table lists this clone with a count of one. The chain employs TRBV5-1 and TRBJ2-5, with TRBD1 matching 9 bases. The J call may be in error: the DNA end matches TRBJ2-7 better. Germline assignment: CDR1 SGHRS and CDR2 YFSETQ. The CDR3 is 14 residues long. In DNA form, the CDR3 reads TGCGCCAGCAGCCCCGGGACAGGGAACTACGAGCAGTACTTC. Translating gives CASSPGTGNYEQYF.

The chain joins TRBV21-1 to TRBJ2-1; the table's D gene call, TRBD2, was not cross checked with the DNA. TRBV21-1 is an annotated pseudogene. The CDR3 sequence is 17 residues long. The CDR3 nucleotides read TGTGCCAGCAGCACCCGGCGGGGCCAGGGCGGGTGCAATGAGCAGTTCTTC. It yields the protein CASSTRRGQGGCNEQFF.